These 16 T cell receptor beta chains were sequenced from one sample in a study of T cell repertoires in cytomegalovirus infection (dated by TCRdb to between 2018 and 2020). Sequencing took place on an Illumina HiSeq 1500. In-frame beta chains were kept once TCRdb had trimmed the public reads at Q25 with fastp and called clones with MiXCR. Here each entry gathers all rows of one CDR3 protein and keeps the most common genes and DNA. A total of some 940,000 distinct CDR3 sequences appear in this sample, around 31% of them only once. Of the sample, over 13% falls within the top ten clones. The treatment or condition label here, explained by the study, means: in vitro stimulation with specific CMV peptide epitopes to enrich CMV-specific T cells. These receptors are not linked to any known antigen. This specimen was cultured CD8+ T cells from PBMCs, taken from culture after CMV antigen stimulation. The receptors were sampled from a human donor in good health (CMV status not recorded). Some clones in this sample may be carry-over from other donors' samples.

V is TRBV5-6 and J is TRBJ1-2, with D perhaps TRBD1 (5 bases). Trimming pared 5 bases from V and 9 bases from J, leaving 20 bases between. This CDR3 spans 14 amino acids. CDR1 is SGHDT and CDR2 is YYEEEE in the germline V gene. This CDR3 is CASSTGTAYHSYTF. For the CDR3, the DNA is TGTGCCAGCAGTACTGGGACCGCTTATCATAGCTACACCTTC. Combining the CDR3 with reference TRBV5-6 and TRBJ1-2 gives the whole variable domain DAGVTQSPTHLIKTRGQQVTLRCSPKSGHDTVSWYQQALGQGPQFIFQYYEEEERQRGNFPDRFSGHQFPNYSSELNVNALLLGDSALYLCASSTGTAYHSYTFGSGTRLTVV.

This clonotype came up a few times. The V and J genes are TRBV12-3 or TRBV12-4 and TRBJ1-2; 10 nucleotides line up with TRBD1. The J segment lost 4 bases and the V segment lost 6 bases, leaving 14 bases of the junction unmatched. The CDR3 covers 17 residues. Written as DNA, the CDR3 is TGTGCCAGCAGCGGGGGCCGGGACAGGGGCCGACTCTATGGCTACACCTTC. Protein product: CASSGGRDRGRLYGYTF.

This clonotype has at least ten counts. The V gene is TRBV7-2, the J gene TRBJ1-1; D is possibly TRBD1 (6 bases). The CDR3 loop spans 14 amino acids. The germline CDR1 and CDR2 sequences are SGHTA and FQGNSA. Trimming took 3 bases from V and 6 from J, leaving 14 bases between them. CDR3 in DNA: TGTGCCAGCAGCTTTGGGGGCGCAAGGCCTGAAGCTTTCTTT. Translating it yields CASSFGGARPEAFF.

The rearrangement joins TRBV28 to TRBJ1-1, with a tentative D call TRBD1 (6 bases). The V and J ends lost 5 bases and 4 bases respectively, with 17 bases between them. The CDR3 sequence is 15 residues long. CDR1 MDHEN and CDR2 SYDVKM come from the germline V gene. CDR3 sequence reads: CASSTLQGFVTEAFF. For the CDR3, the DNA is TGTGCCAGCAGTACCTTACAGGGTTTTGTCACTGAAGCTTTCTTT.

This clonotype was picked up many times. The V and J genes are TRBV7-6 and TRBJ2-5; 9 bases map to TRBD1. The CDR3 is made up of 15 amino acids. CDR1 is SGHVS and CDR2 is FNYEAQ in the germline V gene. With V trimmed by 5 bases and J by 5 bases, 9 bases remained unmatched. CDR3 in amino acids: CASSPPGQGWETQYF. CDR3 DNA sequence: TGTGCCAGCAGCCCGCCGGGACAGGGTTGGGAGACCCAGTACTTC.

CDR3 in amino acids: CAISDYSNEQFF. In nucleotides, the CDR3 is TGTGCCATCAGTGACTACAGCAATGAGCAGTTCTTC. The rearrangement links TRBV10-3 to TRBJ2-1; D unresolved. The CDR3 has 12 residues. Looked up from germline, CDR1 is ENHRY and CDR2 is SYGVKD. Deletions cut 3 bases from V and 6 bases from J, with 6 bases between.

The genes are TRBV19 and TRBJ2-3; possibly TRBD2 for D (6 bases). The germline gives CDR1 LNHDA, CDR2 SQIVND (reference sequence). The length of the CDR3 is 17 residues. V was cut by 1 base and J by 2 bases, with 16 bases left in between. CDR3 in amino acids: CASSIGLPGLITDTQYF. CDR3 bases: TGTGCCAGTAGTATAGGTCTCCCGGGACTCATCACAGATACGCAGTATTTT. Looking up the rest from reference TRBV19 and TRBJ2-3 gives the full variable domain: DGGITQSPKYLFRKEGQNVTLSCEQNLNHDAMYWYRQDPGQGLRLIYYSQIVNDFQKGDIAEGYSVSREKKESFPLTVTSAQKNPTAFYLCASSIGLPGLITDTQYFGPGTRLTVL.

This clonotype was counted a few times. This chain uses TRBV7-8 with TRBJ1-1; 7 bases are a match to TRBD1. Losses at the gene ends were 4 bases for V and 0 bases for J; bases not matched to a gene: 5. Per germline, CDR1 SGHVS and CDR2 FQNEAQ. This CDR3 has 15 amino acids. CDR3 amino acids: CASSYRDSLNTEAFF. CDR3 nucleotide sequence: TGTGCCAGCAGCTACCGGGACAGTTTGAACACTGAAGCTTTCTTT.

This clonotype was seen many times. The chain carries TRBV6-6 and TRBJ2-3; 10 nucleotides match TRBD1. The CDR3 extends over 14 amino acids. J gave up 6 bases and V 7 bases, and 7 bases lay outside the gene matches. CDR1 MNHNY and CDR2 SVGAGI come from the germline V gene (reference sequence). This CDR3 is CASIRTGGEDTQYF. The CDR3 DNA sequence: TGTGCCAGCATCCGGACAGGGGGGGAGGATACGCAGTATTTT.

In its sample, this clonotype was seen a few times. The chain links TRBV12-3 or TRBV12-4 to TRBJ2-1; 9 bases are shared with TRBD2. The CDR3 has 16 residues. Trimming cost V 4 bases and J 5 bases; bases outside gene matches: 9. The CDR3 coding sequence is TGTGCCAGCAGTTCCGGTGCGGGGGGGCCTAACAATGAGCAGTTCTTC. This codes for CASSSGAGGPNNEQFF.

The CDR3 DNA follows: TGTGCCAGCAGCCAAGATCTTGGGATTTGGGGGGGTTCTCCGTCTGGGGCCAACGTCCTGACTTTC. This codes for CASSQDLGIWGGSPSGANVLTF. The rearrangement links TRBV3-1 to TRBJ2-6; 7 bases match TRBD2. Germline CDR1 is LGHDT and CDR2 is YNNKEL (reference sequence). The CDR3 contains 22 residues. V was pared by 0 bases and J by 1 base, with 18 bases of the junction left unmatched.

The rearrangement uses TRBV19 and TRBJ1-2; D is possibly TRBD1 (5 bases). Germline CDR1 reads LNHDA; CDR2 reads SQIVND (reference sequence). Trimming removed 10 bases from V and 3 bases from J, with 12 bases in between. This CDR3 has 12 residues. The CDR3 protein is CATGTEYYGYTF. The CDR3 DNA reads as TGTGCCACCGGGACGGAATACTATGGCTACACCTTC.

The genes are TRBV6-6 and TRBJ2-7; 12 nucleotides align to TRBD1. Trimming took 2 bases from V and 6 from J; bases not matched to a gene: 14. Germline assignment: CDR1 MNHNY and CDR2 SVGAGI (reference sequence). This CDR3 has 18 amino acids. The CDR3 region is CASSYQPPGQGASGEQYF. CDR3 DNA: TGTGCCAGCAGTTACCAGCCGCCGGGACAGGGGGCTTCGGGCGAGCAGTACTTC.

The CDR3 bases are TGTGCCAGCAGACCCGGACAGAAGAACACCTTAAACTATGGCTACACCTTC. This gives the protein CASRPGQKNTLNYGYTF. The chain joins TRBV12-3 or TRBV12-4 to TRBJ1-2, with D possibly TRBD1 on 6 matching bases. The CDR3 has 17 amino acids. Trimming stripped 6 bases from V and 2 bases from J, with 22 bases between.

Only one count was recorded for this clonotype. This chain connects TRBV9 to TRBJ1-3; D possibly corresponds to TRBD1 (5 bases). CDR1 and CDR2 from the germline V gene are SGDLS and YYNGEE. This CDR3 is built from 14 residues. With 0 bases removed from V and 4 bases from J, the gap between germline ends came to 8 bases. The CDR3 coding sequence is TGTGCCAGCAGCGTAGAAGGGACGGGAAACACCATATATTTT. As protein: CASSVEGTGNTIYF.

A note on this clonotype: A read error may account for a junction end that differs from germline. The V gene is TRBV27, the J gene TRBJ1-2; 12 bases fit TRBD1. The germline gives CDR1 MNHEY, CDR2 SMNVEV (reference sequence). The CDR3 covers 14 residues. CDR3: CAGSLGQGASGYTF. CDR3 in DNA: TGTGCCGGCAGTTTGGGACAGGGGGCGTCGGGCTACACCTTC.